Shown below are 30 T cell receptor beta chains from a single sample sequenced in a study of T cell clonality in common variable immunodeficiency. These TCRs' antigens remain unknown. Study conclusions and caveats: Reportedly, TCR beta sequences from common variable immunodeficiency showed fewer deletions and N-nucleotide insertions.

Clones were sequenced by immunoSEQ multiplex PCR, and TCRdb holds only the in-frame ones, with some missing. This sample's clone table lists roughly 15,000 clones. What was sequenced was peripheral blood mononuclear cells. The receptors come from a human donor with common variable immunodeficiency.

Comment on this clone: The CDR3 is cut off 3 residues early in the read; its end comes from the germline J gene. The chain is built from TRBV20-1 and TRBJ2-5; TRBD2 matches at 8 bases. The germline CDR1 and CDR2 sequences are DFQATT and SNEGSKA (reference sequence). Losses at the gene ends were 4 bases for V and 4 bases for J; bases not matched to a gene: 2. The length of the CDR3 is 12 residues. The CDR3 spells CSATGGRETQYF. Partial CDR3 DNA: TGCAGTGCTACGGGGGGGCGAGAGACC.

With respect to this clone: The read stops 3 residues short of the end of the CDR3; the missing end is completed from the germline J gene. The chain combines TRBV2 with TRBJ1-5; D is perhaps TRBD1 (6 bases). The CDR3 runs to 14 residues. Trimming removed 6 bases at V and 3 bases at J, with 12 bases between. CDR1 SNHLY and CDR2 FYNNEI come from the germline V gene. The sequenced CDR3 bases are TGTGCCAGCAGCGGAGGACAGCACAATCAGCCC. This gives the protein CASSGGQHNQP. The CDR3 reads in full as CASSGGQHNQPQHF.

This clone is classed as medium-sized by frequency. Incomplete CDR3 DNA: TGCAGCGCAAACCCAGTGTCCGGGACAGGGAACACTGAA. Its protein is CSANPVSGTGNTE. The complete CDR3 reads CSANPVSGTGNTEAFF. J is TRBJ1-1 and V is TRBV29-1; TRBD1 matches at 8 bases. The read gets to within 3 residues of the CDR3 end, and the germline J gene fills in the rest. There are 16 residues in the CDR3. The V and J ends lost 7 bases and 1 base, in that order; junction bases with no gene match: 14. Germline CDR1 reads SQVTM; CDR2 reads ANQGSEA.

Worth noting for this clone: The CDR3 end falls 3 residues outside the read, so it is completed with the germline J gene. J is TRBJ2-2 and V is TRBV7-9; tentatively, D is TRBD2 (5 bases). There are 15 residues in the CDR3. Germline V gene data show CDR1 as SEHNR and CDR2 as FQNEAQ (reference sequence). Trimming took off 6 bases at V and 0 bases at J, with 11 bases between the two ends. CDR3 sequence reads: CASRLRVANTGELFF. The part of the CDR3 DNA that was read is TGTGCCAGCAGGCTGCGGGTGGCGAACACCGGGGAG. The variable domain in full, with the rest retrieved from reference TRBV7-9 and TRBJ2-2, is DTGVSQNPRHKITKRGQNVTFRCDPISEHNRLYWYRQTLGQGPEFLTYFQNEAQLEKSRLLSDRFSAERPKGSFSTLEIQRTEQGDSAMYLCASRLRVANTGELFFGEGSRLTVL.

A note on this clone: From the germline J gene comes the end of the CDR3, since the read stops 3 residues before it. This chain connects TRBV7-6 to TRBJ2-5; D possibly corresponds to TRBD2 (5 bases). The CDR3 loop spans 16 amino acids. Deletions cut 5 bases from V and 3 bases from J, with 19 bases between. Germline values: CDR1 SGHVS, CDR2 FNYEAQ. CDR3 bases read: TGTGCCAGCAGCCCCCAGGCGCGGAGCGGAGAAGAGACC. Its protein is CASSPQARSGEET. The CDR3 reads in full as CASSPQARSGEETQYF. The variable domain in full, completed from reference TRBV7-6 and TRBJ2-5, reads GAGVSQSPRYKVTKRGQDVALRCDPISGHVSLYWYRQALGQGPEFLTYFNYEAQQDKSGLPNDRFSAERPEGSISTLTIQRTEQRDSAMYRCASSPQARSGEETQYFGPGTRLLVL.

This clone is identified as medium-sized from frequency. CDR3 bases read: TGCAGTGCTAGAGTGGGGGGGACGAACACTGAA. This codes for CSARVGGTNTE. The whole CDR3 region reads CSARVGGTNTEAFF. V gene TRBV20-1 combines with J gene TRBJ1-1, with D perhaps TRBD1 (5 bases). The read ends 3 residues shy of where the CDR3 ends; the end is completed using the germline J gene. The germline gives CDR1 DFQATT, CDR2 SNEGSKA (reference sequence). V gave up 1 base and J gave up 1 base, with 10 bases separating them. This CDR3 has 14 residues.

To note about this clone: The CDR3 is cut off 3 residues early in the read; its end comes from the germline J gene. The chain combines TRBV6-1 with TRBJ2-1, with 7 bases that match TRBD2. Germline assignment: CDR1 MNHNS and CDR2 SASEGT. The CDR3 is 16 residues long. V was pared by 1 base and J by 7 bases, with 10 bases of the junction left unmatched. CDR3 residues: CASSEVGSFGGNEQFF. The covered CDR3 bases are TGTGCCAGCAGTGAAGTCGGTAGCTTCGGGGGGAATGAG.

Comment on this clone: The observed sequence ends 3 residues before the CDR3 terminus, with the missing tail filled in from the germline J gene. The V and J genes are TRBV7-2 and TRBJ2-2, with D hard to call. The CDR3 covers 14 residues. Germline assignment: CDR1 SGHTA and CDR2 FQGNSA. V dropped 2 bases and J dropped 6 bases, with 10 bases sitting between them. CDR3 protein: CASSLQSGSGELFF. Partial CDR3 DNA: TGTGCCAGCAGCTTACAGTCGGGTTCCGGGGAG.

Points on this clone: From the germline J gene comes the end of the CDR3, since the read stops 3 residues before it. This rearrangement joins TRBV7-8 to TRBJ1-5; the D gene is possibly TRBD1 (5 bases). The CDR3 extends over 18 amino acids. Per the germline V gene, CDR1 is SGHVS and CDR2 is FQNEAQ. V was cut by 0 bases and J by 3 bases, with 18 bases left in between. The CDR3 reads CASSLAQGAARNNQPQHF. The covered CDR3 bases are TGTGCCAGCAGCTTAGCCCAAGGGGCAGCACGCAACAATCAGCCC. Based on the CDR3 plus reference TRBV7-8 and TRBJ1-5, the full variable domain is GAGVSQSPRYKVAKRGQDVALRCDPISGHVSLFWYQQALGQGPEFLTYFQNEAQLDKSGLPSDRFFAERPEGSVSTLKIQRTQQEDSAVYLCASSLAQGAARNNQPQHFGDGTRLSIL.

For this clone: Sequencing ends 3 residues short of the CDR3 end; the germline J gene provides the rest. The rearrangement uses TRBV18 and TRBJ2-7; D is undetermined. The CDR3 loop spans 14 amino acids. V lost 6 bases to trimming and J lost 4 bases, with 16 bases between them. From germline, CDR1 is KGHSH and CDR2 LQKENI. The sequenced part of the CDR3 DNA is TGTGCCAGCTCCCTGGTCGGCGGTGATTACGAG. This translates into CASSLVGGDYE. The CDR3 reads in full as CASSLVGGDYEQYF.

As for this clone: The CDR3 end lies 3 residues beyond the end of the read and is filled in from the germline J gene. The chain combines TRBV29-1 with TRBJ1-2; D might be TRBD1 (6 bases). Per germline, CDR1 SQVTM and CDR2 ANQGSEA. The CDR3 covers 13 residues. Trimming left V 3 bases short and J 5 bases short, with 13 bases between. The sequenced part of the CDR3 DNA is TGCAGCGTTGACACCGACAGGATTTATGGC. As protein: CSVDTDRIYG. The entire CDR3 protein reads CSVDTDRIYGYTF.

This chain's CDR3 is CASSLGQGNSPLHF. The DNA read from the CDR3 is TGTGCCAGCAGTTTGGGGCAGGGGAATTCACCC. This chain joins TRBV12-3 or TRBV12-4 and TRBJ1-6; D perhaps matches TRBD1 (6 bases). With the read ending 3 residues before the CDR3 end, the germline J gene is used to fill in that end. CDR3 length: 14 amino acids. Trimming stripped 3 bases from V and 7 bases from J, with 10 bases between.

As for this clone: The read stops 3 residues short of the end of the CDR3; the missing end is completed from the germline J gene. The rearrangement joins TRBV6-1 to TRBJ2-5; maybe TRBD2 (6 bases). The germline V gene encodes CDR1 MNHNS and CDR2 SASEGT. The CDR3 length is 12 residues. V lost 4 bases to trimming and J lost 3 bases, with 6 bases between them. The covered CDR3 bases are TGTGCCAGCAGTGGGACTAAAGAGACC. It specifies CASSGTKET. The whole CDR3 sequence reads CASSGTKETQYF.

This clone is called medium-sized (0.01 to 0.1%) based on its frequency. Read data end 3 residues before the CDR3 end; the end is taken from the germline J gene. The chain has TRBV7-2 and TRBJ2-7; D call uncertain. The ends were cut back, 6 bases at V and 5 bases at J, with 17 bases in the middle. Germline V gene data show CDR1 as SGHTA and CDR2 as FQGNSA. CDR3 length equals 14 residues. The covered CDR3 bases are TGTGCCAGCAGGAACGGCGCTGGCAGGAACGAG. Translation gives CASRNGAGRNE. The entire CDR3 reads CASRNGAGRNEQYF.

With respect to this clone: From the germline J gene comes the end of the CDR3, since the read stops 3 residues before it. The V call is TRBV7-2, the J call TRBJ2-5; TRBD2 matches 8 bases. V gave up 10 bases and J gave up 6 bases; unmatched junction bases: 10. Germline values: CDR1 SGHTA, CDR2 FQGNSA. This CDR3 has 13 residues. The CDR3 DNA, read in part, is TGTGCCACAGGGCCGACTAGCGCTCAGACC. Translated, it gives CATGPTSAQT. The full CDR3 sequence reads CATGPTSAQTQYF.

Of note for this clone: The sequenced fragment ends 3 residues before the CDR3 boundary, so the rest is inferred from the germline J gene. This chain connects TRBV20-1 to TRBJ2-1; the match to TRBD2 covers 10 bases. Germline V gene sequence: CDR1 DFQATT, CDR2 SNEGSKA (reference sequence). Germline trimming cut 5 bases from V and 7 bases from J; bases unmatched to any gene: 14. The length of the CDR3 is 16 residues. Partial CDR3 DNA: TGCAGTGCTGAACCCAGCGGGGGGGCCTTAGGAAATGAG. It codes for CSAEPSGGALGNE. The CDR3 reads in full as CSAEPSGGALGNEQFF.

To note about this clone: The sequence runs out 3 residues before the end of the CDR3; the remainder is reconstructed from the germline J gene. The chain joins TRBV19 to TRBJ2-2, with 11 bases that match TRBD2. The germline CDR1 and CDR2 sequences are LNHDA and SQIVND (reference sequence). Unmatched junction bases numbered 9, after V lost 3 bases and J lost 6 bases. This CDR3 has 17 amino acids. CDR3 amino acids: CASSMLAGGLNPGELFF. CDR3 bases read: TGTGCCAGTAGTATGTTAGCGGGGGGGCTGAATCCCGGGGAG. The whole variable domain, remainder taken from reference TRBV19 and TRBJ2-2, is DGGITQSPKYLFRKEGQNVTLSCEQNLNHDAMYWYRQDPGQGLRLIYYSQIVNDFQKGDIAEGYSVSREKKESFPLTVTSAQKNPTAFYLCASSMLAGGLNPGELFFGEGSRLTVL.

Points on this clone: The sequenced fragment ends 3 residues before the CDR3 boundary, so the rest is inferred from the germline J gene. The chain employs TRBV6-2 or TRBV6-3 and TRBJ2-7, with D tentatively TRBD2 (5 bases). CDR1 and CDR2 (germline): MNHEY, SVGEGT. The length of the CDR3 is 15 residues. The germline V and J ends were trimmed by 7 bases and 4 bases, with 20 bases remaining between them. Incomplete CDR3 DNA: TGTGCCAGCACTGATCCGGGCAGTTCGGGGTACGAG. Its protein is CASTDPGSSGYE. The whole CDR3 protein reads CASTDPGSSGYEQYF.

To note about this clone: The read terminates 3 residues before the CDR3 end, so the remaining end is supplied by the germline J gene. This chain connects TRBV5-1 to TRBJ1-3, with D uncertain. V was shortened by 0 bases and J by 4 bases, with 8 bases between the two germline ends. In germline, CDR1 is SGHRS, CDR2 YFSETQ. The CDR3 is 14 residues long. CDR3 bases read: TGCGCCAGCAGCTTGGAAGGCGGAGGAAACACC. Protein product: CASSLEGGGNT. The full CDR3 is CASSLEGGGNTIYF.

About this clone itself: The read ends 3 residues before the CDR3 terminus; that terminus is restored from the germline J gene. This chain links TRBV7-8 with TRBJ2-7, with TRBD1 as a possible D gene (5 bases). The CDR3 is 12 residues long. Looked up from germline, CDR1 is SGHVS and CDR2 is FQNEAQ. Trimming took off 3 bases at V and 4 bases at J, with 7 bases between the two ends. CDR3 bases read: TGTGCCAGCAGCTTGACAGAGTACGAG. Protein: CASSLTEYE. The whole CDR3 sequence reads CASSLTEYEQYF. Supplemented by reference TRBV7-8 and TRBJ2-7, the full variable domain reads GAGVSQSPRYKVAKRGQDVALRCDPISGHVSLFWYQQALGQGPEFLTYFQNEAQLDKSGLPSDRFFAERPEGSVSTLKIQRTQQEDSAVYLCASSLTEYEQYFGPGTRLTVT.

As for this clone: The read finishes 3 residues shy of the CDR3 end, and the germline J gene is used to complete it. This chain uses TRBV2 with TRBJ2-1; 10 bases align to TRBD1. Germline trimming cut 3 bases from V and 4 bases from J; bases unmatched to any gene: 9. This CDR3 spans 17 amino acids. Germline values: CDR1 SNHLY, CDR2 FYNNEI. The sequenced CDR3 bases are TGTGCCAGCAGTGAGGGATGGACAGGGGGGAGGTACAATGAG. Translated: CASSEGWTGGRYNE. The complete CDR3 sequence is CASSEGWTGGRYNEQFF.

As regards this clone: The read terminates 3 residues before the CDR3 end, so the remaining end is supplied by the germline J gene. The rearrangement joins TRBV19 to TRBJ2-5, with a tentative D call TRBD2 (6 bases). From germline, CDR1 is LNHDA and CDR2 SQIVND (reference sequence). The CDR3 is 15 residues long. V was clipped by 0 bases and J by 4 bases, with 12 bases between them. The DNA read from the CDR3 is TGTGCCAGTAGTATAGATCGGGGGAACAGAGAGACC. Protein: CASSIDRGNRET. The entire CDR3 reads CASSIDRGNRETQYF.

With regard to this clone: The CDR3 goes on 3 residues after the read ends, and that part is filled in from the germline J gene. The chain uses TRBV7-9 and TRBJ2-5; D is unresolved. V was clipped by 0 bases and J by 5 bases, with 13 bases between them. Germline assignment: CDR1 SEHNR and CDR2 FQNEAQ (reference sequence). This CDR3 is 15 amino acids long. The CDR3 loop reads CASSLAEWYSETQYF. The covered CDR3 bases are TGTGCCAGCAGCTTAGCCGAGTGGTACTCTGAGACC.

Note on this clone: Coverage ceases 3 residues before the CDR3 finishes, and the germline J gene fills in the end. The V gene is TRBV5-1, the J gene TRBJ1-3; TRBD1 might be the D (5 bases). With 0 bases removed from V and 4 bases from J, the gap between germline ends came to 14 bases. The CDR3 loop spans 16 amino acids. Germline CDR1 SGHRS, CDR2 YFSETQ. Partial CDR3 DNA: TGCGCCAGCAGCTTGGAAGATCCCGGGGGAGGAAACACC. This sequence encodes CASSLEDPGGGNT. The complete CDR3 reads CASSLEDPGGGNTIYF. The entire variable domain, with the rest obtained from reference TRBV5-1 and TRBJ1-3, is as follows: KAGVTQTPRYLIKTRGQQVTLSCSPISGHRSVSWYQQTPGQGLQFLFEYFSETQRNKGNFPGRFSGRQFSNSRSEMNVSTLELGDSALYLCASSLEDPGGGNTIYFGEGSWLTVV.

Points on this clone: The read ends 3 residues early relative to the CDR3; the germline J gene fills the gap. The V call is TRBV5-1, the J call TRBJ2-5; D might be TRBD2 (5 bases). The CDR3 consists of 12 residues. Deletions cut 4 bases from V and 5 bases from J, with 9 bases between. Germline CDR1 reads SGHRS; CDR2 reads YFSETQ. CDR3 sequence: CASSPPGETQYF. The part of the CDR3 DNA that was read is TGCGCCAGCAGCCCCCCGGGGGAGACC.

As to this clone: The read is 3 residues too short to cover the CDR3 end, so that end is filled in from the germline J gene. The genes are TRBV11-2 and TRBJ2-1; 11 bases match TRBD2. CDR1 SGHAT and CDR2 FQNNGV come from the germline V gene. CDR3 size: 15 residues. V lost 3 bases, J lost 9 bases, and 7 bases stayed unmatched. The sequenced CDR3 bases are TGTGCCAGCAGCTTGGCTAGCGGGGGGATTGGTGAG. Its translation is CASSLASGGIGE. The full CDR3 reads CASSLASGGIGEQFF.

Of note for this clone: The CDR3 goes on 3 residues after the read ends, and that part is filled in from the germline J gene. The rearrangement uses TRBV2 and TRBJ2-1; no reliable D call. V was clipped by 1 base and J by 9 bases, with 7 bases between them. Germline loops: CDR1 SNHLY, CDR2 FYNNEI. The CDR3 totals 12 residues. CDR3 sequence reads: CASSEEHGEQFF. The CDR3 DNA, read in part, is TGTGCCAGCAGTGAAGAGCACGGTGAG. Full variable domain (rest looked up from reference TRBV2 and TRBJ2-1): EPEVTQTPSHQVTQMGQEVILRCVPISNHLYFYWYRQILGQKVEFLVSFYNNEISEKSEIFDDQFSVERPDGSNFTLKIRSTKLEDSAMYFCASSEEHGEQFFGPGTRLTVL.

With regard to this clone: The read halts 3 residues ahead of the CDR3 end, with the missing end drawn from the germline J gene. The V call is TRBV13, the J call TRBJ2-1; 13 bases are shared with TRBD2. The CDR3 has 20 amino acids. V gave up 5 bases and J gave up 0 bases; unmatched junction bases: 13. Germline assignment: CDR1 PRHDT and CDR2 FYEKMQ (reference sequence). The CDR3 here is CASSRKPGLAGRSSYNEQFF. The sequenced CDR3 bases are TGTGCCAGCAGCCGAAAACCGGGACTAGCGGGGCGAAGCTCCTACAATGAG. Full variable domain (missing parts from reference TRBV13 and TRBJ2-1): AAGVIQSPRHLIKEKRETATLKCYPIPRHDTVYWYQQGPGQDPQFLISFYEKMQSDKGSIPDRFSAQQFSDYHSELNMSSLELGDSALYFCASSRKPGLAGRSSYNEQFFGPGTRLTVL.

With respect to this clone: The read ends 3 residues early relative to the CDR3; the germline J gene fills the gap. The chain employs TRBV30 and TRBJ2-2; 8 bases line up with TRBD1. Germline CDR1 and CDR2: GTSNPN and SVGIG (reference sequence). This CDR3 comprises 14 residues. V was pared by 2 bases and J by 7 bases, with 6 bases of the junction left unmatched. The CDR3 bases that were read are TGTGCCTGGAGTTGGACAGGGCTGGGCGGGGAG. It codes for CAWSWTGLGGE. The CDR3 in its entirety is CAWSWTGLGGELFF.

About this clone itself: The missing CDR3 end, 3 residues past where the read stops, is filled in from the germline J gene. The chain recombines TRBV7-2 with TRBJ2-7, with D perhaps TRBD2 (6 bases). V lost 0 bases and J lost 4, with 10 bases in between. Germline values: CDR1 SGHTA, CDR2 FQGNSA. The CDR3 runs 14 residues. The CDR3 bases that were read are TGTGCCAGCAGCTTAGCTCTTGGAGGGTACGAG. Amino acids: CASSLALGGYE. In full, the CDR3 is CASSLALGGYEQYF.